Presented here are 18 T cell receptor beta chains from one specimen sequenced in a study of tumor-infiltrating lymphocytes in primary liver carcinoma. A primer matching the constant region was used to make TCR beta cDNA from around 460 ng of total RNA. Libraries covering TCR beta were generated through three nested multiplex PCR rounds (using a slightly modified ARM-PCR). Running nine to ten cycles apiece, the first two PCR rounds relied on TRBV1-TRBV30 forward primers together with a C-beta reverse primer. TCRdb reanalysed the multiplex PCR reads using MiXCR and keeps one entry per CDR3 protein. The sample has approximately 330,000 distinct CDR3 sequences; less than 65% are singletons. Researchers drew blood RNA from unsorted whole blood and extracted germline DNA as well. Sequencing was performed on peripheral blood. The receptor source for this set is a man between 40 and 49 years old with primary liver carcinoma and hepatitis B virus infection.

This clonotype was counted once. V gene TRBV4-1 combines with J gene TRBJ2-1; TRBD2 is a possible D gene (6 bases). CDR3 length equals 16 residues. CDR1 and CDR2 from the germline V gene are MGHRA and YSYEKL. V was cut by 2 bases and J by 6 bases, with 17 bases left in between. For the CDR3, the DNA is TGCGCCAGCAGCCAAAGAATAGGGGAGGTGGTCAATGAGCAGTTCTTC. The encoded protein is CASSQRIGEVVNEQFF.

In this sample, this clonotype turned up a few times. V gene TRBV11-3 combines with J gene TRBJ2-6; TRBD1 or TRBD2 may be the D gene (5 bases each). Germline V CDR1 and CDR2: SGHNT, YENEEA. This CDR3 has 15 residues. The germline V and J ends were trimmed by 3 bases and 2 bases, with 8 bases remaining between them. The CDR3 region is CASSFQGPGANVLTF. CDR3 coding DNA: TGTGCCAGCAGCTTTCAGGGACCTGGGGCCAACGTCCTGACTTTC.

This clonotype was seen at least ten times. The chain links TRBV24-1 to TRBJ2-1; a weak D match, TRBD2 (6 bases). Germline CDR1 is KGHDR and CDR2 is SFDVKD. V lost 5 bases, J lost 4 bases, and 17 bases lay in between. This CDR3 is 16 amino acids long. The CDR3, as DNA: TGTGCCACCAGTGTAAAGCTAGCGCGTTCTTACAATGAGCAGTTCTTC. Translated, it gives CATSVKLARSYNEQFF.

A remark on this clonotype: The CDR3 end shows no conserved phenylalanine or tryptophan, and so a read error is likely. V gene TRBV11-2 combines with J gene TRBJ1-2; D is possibly TRBD1 (6 bases). Germline values: CDR1 SGHAT, CDR2 FQNNGV. This CDR3 contains 15 residues. The V end was cut by 2 bases, the J end by 8 bases, with 18 bases between. This CDR3 reads CASSLLPGGGRGYTI. The CDR3 DNA reads TGTGCCAGCAGCTTACTCCCTGGGGGGGGCCGCGGCTACACCATC.

This sequence joins TRBV12-3 or TRBV12-4 and TRBJ2-7; D is unresolved. The CDR3 covers 15 residues. The ends were cut back, 3 bases at V and 0 bases at J, with 12 bases in the middle. CDR3 sequence (DNA): TGTGCCAGCAGTTTTAGTAGGGAAAGCTCCTACGAGCAGTACTTC. Its translation is CASSFSRESSYEQYF.

This sequence joins TRBV29-1 and TRBJ1-1; D gene uncertain. From germline, CDR1 is SQVTM and CDR2 ANQGSEA. The CDR3 length is 12 residues. The CDR3: CGAEIGSIEAFF. The CDR3 nucleotides read TGCGGCGCCGAAATAGGGAGCATTGAAGCTTTCTTT.

The chain recombines TRBV12-3 or TRBV12-4 with TRBJ1-1, with no clear D. V was clipped by 6 bases and J by 2 bases, with 13 bases between them. The CDR3 has 14 amino acids. CDR3 in amino acids: CASSSTPSNTEAFF. CDR3 bases: TGTGCCAGCAGCTCCACCCCCAGCAACACTGAAGCTTTCTTT.

With regard to this clonotype: No conserved phenylalanine or tryptophan is present at the end of the CDR3, so a read error is the likely explanation. This rearrangement joins TRBV6-1 to TRBJ1-5; D unresolved. Germline V CDR1 and CDR2: MNHNS, SASEGT. The ends were cut back, 8 bases at V and 3 bases at J, with 11 bases in the middle. The CDR3 runs 13 residues. This CDR3 reads CASGVAVNQPQHS. DNA for the CDR3: TGTGCCAGCGGAGTGGCAGTCAATCAGCCCCAGCATTCT.

About this clonotype itself: Just one base apart from a much larger clone, this may be a read error. CDR3 residues: CARSKTTSVGSSYNEQFF. The CDR3 bases are TGTGCCAGGAGCAAAACGACTAGCGTGGGAAGCTCCTACAATGAGCAGTTCTTC. J is TRBJ2-1 and V is TRBV6-2 or TRBV6-3, with TRBD2 matching over 8 bases. Germline assignment: CDR1 MNHEY and CDR2 SVGEGT. This CDR3 is 18 amino acids long. The V gene end was trimmed by 9 bases and the J gene end by 0 bases; junction bases not matched to a gene: 16.

A note on this clonotype: This CDR3 fails to terminate in the conserved phenylalanine or tryptophan, so it likely reflects a read error. Because the CDR3's place on the DNA is in doubt, the DNA is left out and the CDR3 is given as listed by TCRdb. J is TRBJ1-2 and V is TRBV20-1. The CDR3 length is 11 residues, termini included. Germline V gene sequence: CDR1 DFQATT, CDR2 SNEGSKA (reference sequence). Here the CDR3 reads CSALLYIPGTI.

Relative to its sample, this clonotype is medium-sized. The rearrangement links TRBV11-2 to TRBJ2-5; 8 nucleotides line up with TRBD2. The V and J ends lost 4 bases and 4 bases, in that order; junction bases with no gene match: 11. Germline loops: CDR1 SGHAT, CDR2 FQNNGV. This CDR3 comprises 16 residues. This CDR3 reads CASSSEFSGMGETQYF. The CDR3 bases are TGTGCCAGCAGCTCCGAATTTAGCGGGATGGGAGAGACCCAGTACTTC. The full variable domain, its missing parts supplied by reference TRBV11-2 and TRBJ2-5, is EAGVAQSPRYKIIEKRQSVAFWCNPISGHATLYWYQQILGQGPKLLIQFQNNGVVDDSQLPKDRFSAERLKGVDSTLKIQPAKLEDSAVYLCASSSEFSGMGETQYFGPGTRLLVL.

This clonotype was seen once. A read error may be the cause here, since a much bigger clone is one base away. The chain recombines TRBV2 with TRBJ2-1; the match to TRBD2 covers 9 bases. V was clipped by 5 bases and J by 9 bases; unmatched bases: 8. CDR1 is SNHLY and CDR2 is FYNNEI in the germline V gene. The CDR3 length is 14 residues. The CDR3 reads CASSPRGTSCEQFF. The DNA for the CDR3 is TGTGCCAGCAGTCCCCGCGGGACTAGCTGTGAGCAGTTCTTC.

This clonotype was detected only once. This chain uses TRBV24-1 with TRBJ2-2; 8 bases fit TRBD1. Germline V gene sequence: CDR1 KGHDR, CDR2 SFDVKD. CDR3 size: 17 residues. V lost 3 bases to trimming and J lost 1 base; unmatched junction nucleotides: 6. The CDR3 nucleotides are TGTGCCACCAGTGATGTCCACGGGACAGGGAACACCGGGGAGCTGTTTTTT. Protein product: CATSDVHGTGNTGELFF.

In regard to this clonotype: A much larger clone lies a single base off, so this may be a read error. This sequence joins TRBV14 and TRBJ1-5, with unresolved D. CDR3 length: 13 residues. V shed 6 bases and J shed 6 bases, with 12 bases lying between them. Germline V gene sequence: CDR1 SGHDN, CDR2 FVKESK. This chain's CDR3 is CASSNGRIQPQHF. The CDR3 nucleotides read TGTGCCAGCAGTAACGGCCGCATTCAGCCCCAGCATTTT.

The CDR3 here is CASSLAGGVQETQYF. The CDR3 nucleotides read TGCGCCAGCAGCTTAGCGGGGGGGGTCCAAGAGACCCAGTACTTC. V is TRBV5-1 and J is TRBJ2-5; 10 positions agree with TRBD2. Looked up from germline, CDR1 is SGHRS and CDR2 is YFSETQ. J gave up 1 base and V 2 bases, and 2 bases lay outside the gene matches. This CDR3 is 15 amino acids long. Based on the CDR3 plus reference TRBV5-1 and TRBJ2-5, the full variable domain is KAGVTQTPRYLIKTRGQQVTLSCSPISGHRSVSWYQQTPGQGLQFLFEYFSETQRNKGNFPGRFSGRQFSNSRSEMNVSTLELGDSALYLCASSLAGGVQETQYFGPGTRLLVL.

Remarks on this clonotype: A read error may produce the germline difference seen at one junction end. The rearrangement joins TRBV30 to TRBJ2-7; no firm D call. In germline, CDR1 is GTSNPN, CDR2 SVGIG (reference sequence). The CDR3 has 14 amino acids. In DNA, the CDR3 is TGTGCCTGGAGTGTACCCCCTGGCAACTACGCGCAGTACTTC. The encoded protein is CAWSVPPGNYAQYF.

The chain recombines TRBV7-6 with TRBJ2-7; 14 bases match TRBD2. Trimming at V came to 3 bases and at J to 6 bases, leaving 13 bases not matched to a gene. The CDR3 consists of 18 residues. CDR1 is SGHVS and CDR2 is FNYEAQ in the germline V gene. The CDR3 protein is CASSLTSGRALDVFEQYF. CDR3 bases: TGTGCCAGCAGCTTGACTAGCGGGAGGGCCCTCGACGTTTTCGAGCAGTACTTC.

The table lists this clonotype with many counts. This chain links TRBV6-6 with TRBJ1-5, with D uncertain. The CDR3 is 15 residues long. V was cut by 2 bases and J by 0 bases, with 8 bases left in between. Germline loops: CDR1 MNHNY, CDR2 SVGAGI (reference sequence). CDR3 sequence: CASSYLGPSNQPQHF. The CDR3 DNA reads TGTGCCAGCAGTTACCTGGGCCCTAGCAATCAGCCCCAGCATTTT.